These 17 T cell receptor beta chains came from one sample sequenced in a study of cytomegalovirus exposure and HLA in healthy donors. Primers included in the PCR were 60 Vbeta and 13 Jbeta primers. Generated by immunoSEQ multiplex PCR, the TCRdb table keeps only in-frame clones and is missing some. The data hold 95,000 to 110,000 clones, with almost 80% observed a single time. The sequenced sample consisted of PBMCs. The receptor source for this set is a man aged 55 to 69 in good health and CMV-seropositive.

The V and J genes are TRBV11-2 and TRBJ1-1; the D gene is possibly TRBD1 (6 bases). Germline V gene data show CDR1 as SGHAT and CDR2 as FQNNGV. Trimming took 5 bases from V and 4 from J, leaving 14 bases between them. There are 14 residues in the CDR3. Here the CDR3 reads CASSRGGRATEAFF. The CDR3 DNA reads TGTGCCAGCAGCCGGGGGGGGCGGGCCACTGAAGCTTTCTTT.

This chain joins TRBV6-5 and TRBJ2-5; 12 bases are shared with TRBD1. With the DNA end fitting TRBJ2-7 better, the J assignment may be wrong. Germline lookup yields CDR1 MNHEY and CDR2 SVGAGI. The CDR3 consists of 16 residues. The CDR3 sequence is CASSSTGTGGGYEQYF. In DNA form, the CDR3 reads TGTGCCAGCAGTTCGACCGGGACAGGGGGCGGATACGAGCAGTACTTC.

This clone was found a few times. The chain employs TRBV5-4 and TRBJ2-2, with TRBD1 as a possible D gene (7 bases). The CDR3 sequence is 16 residues long. V lost 1 base to trimming and J lost 3 bases, with 13 bases between them. Looked up from germline, CDR1 is SGHNT and CDR2 is YYREEE (reference sequence). CDR3 region: CASSLSGRGDTGELFF. The DNA for the CDR3 is TGTGCCAGCAGCTTGTCAGGCAGGGGGGACACCGGGGAGCTGTTTTTT.

V and J are TRBV6-5 and TRBJ2-1; 9 nucleotides agree with TRBD1. CDR3 length: 15 residues. The germline V gene has CDR1 MNHEY and CDR2 SVGAGI. J gave up 4 bases and V 6 bases, and 7 bases lay outside the gene matches. The CDR3 DNA follows: TGTGCCAGCAGCCGCACAGGGGGCCTATACAATGAGCAGTTCTTC. It yields the protein CASSRTGGLYNEQFF.

This chain links TRBV5-6 with TRBJ2-5; 9 bases match TRBD1. The J call may be mistaken, given a closer DNA end match to TRBJ2-7. The V gene's germline CDR1 is SGHDT and CDR2 YYEEEE. The CDR3 is 14 residues long. In DNA form, the CDR3 reads TGTGCCAGCAGCTTGTTGGACAGGGGAGCCGAGCAGTACTTC. Translation gives CASSLLDRGAEQYF.

CDR3 residues: CASSHREVYGTQYF. In nucleotides, the CDR3 is TGTGCCAGCAGTCACAGGGAAGTGTACGGTACGCAGTATTTT. The V call is TRBV6-5, the J call TRBJ2-3, with D possibly being TRBD1 (6 bases). V was trimmed by 5 bases and J by 8 bases, leaving 17 bases between them. The length of the CDR3 is 14 residues. CDR1 and CDR2 (germline): MNHEY, SVGAGI.

V and J are TRBV2 and TRBJ1-5; D perhaps matches TRBD1 (6 bases). CDR3 length: 15 residues. The V gene's germline CDR1 is SNHLY and CDR2 FYNNEI. The V end lost 7 bases, the J end lost 4 bases, and 17 bases lay between the germline ends. This CDR3 is CASTLQGVGNQPQHF. The CDR3 nucleotides read TGTGCCAGCACCTTACAGGGAGTTGGGAATCAGCCCCAGCATTTT.

The chain combines TRBV27 with TRBJ2-7; a possible D gene is TRBD2 (6 bases). The germline V gene encodes CDR1 MNHEY and CDR2 SMNVEV (reference sequence). The CDR3 spans 15 residues. Trimming took off 3 bases at V and 3 bases at J, with 15 bases between the two ends. The CDR3 here is CASSFGTFPDYEQYF. The CDR3 DNA reads TGTGCCAGCAGTTTCGGGACTTTCCCCGACTACGAGCAGTACTTC.

A few counts support this clone. The rearrangement links TRBV11-3 to TRBJ1-1; D possibly corresponds to TRBD1 (5 bases). V shed 2 bases and J shed 1 base, with 5 bases lying between them. The CDR3 is made up of 13 amino acids. The germline V gene encodes CDR1 SGHNT and CDR2 YENEEA. For the CDR3, the DNA is TGTGCCAGCAGCTTAACAGGGAACACTGAAGCTTTCTTT. This encodes CASSLTGNTEAFF.

The V and J genes are TRBV4-1 and TRBJ2-2; possible D gene TRBD1, 7 bases. The CDR3 totals 17 residues. V lost 0 bases to trimming and J lost 7 bases, with 18 bases between them. The germline V gene has CDR1 MGHRA and CDR2 YSYEKL. CDR3 nucleotide sequence: TGCGCCAGCAGCCAAGATGGAGGGGGCGCGCAAAACGGGGAGCTGTTTTTT. It is translated as CASSQDGGGAQNGELFF.

J is TRBJ1-1 and V is TRBV27; D is unclear. The V end was cut by 3 bases, the J end by 3 bases, with 11 bases between. The germline V gene has CDR1 MNHEY and CDR2 SMNVEV (reference sequence). The CDR3 contains 14 residues. Here the CDR3 reads CASSFGRRDTEAFF. In nucleotides, the CDR3 is TGTGCCAGCAGTTTTGGGAGACGGGACACTGAAGCTTTCTTT.

This chain links TRBV6-1 with TRBJ2-3, with D possibly being TRBD1 (6 bases). Germline V gene lookup returns CDR1 MNHNS and CDR2 SASEGT. The ends were cut back, 7 bases at V and 5 bases at J, with 19 bases in the middle. The CDR3 spans 15 residues. For the CDR3, the DNA is TGTGCCAGCAATTGGAGGCAGCTAGGGGGAGATACGCAGTATTTT. This gives the protein CASNWRQLGGDTQYF.

The chain employs TRBV19 and TRBJ2-7, with 7 bases lining up with TRBD1. Per germline, CDR1 LNHDA and CDR2 SQIVND (reference sequence). After removal of 10 bases from V and 9 bases from J, the junction contained 21 bases not matched to a gene. The CDR3 spans 15 residues. The CDR3 loop reads CATHPTKGALDGQYF. DNA for the CDR3: TGTGCCACCCACCCTACGAAGGGGGCGCTGGATGGGCAGTACTTC.

The V and J genes are TRBV9 and TRBJ1-4, with 7 positions matching TRBD1. CDR1 is SGDLS, CDR2 YYNGEE, per germline. V lost 0 bases to trimming and J lost 7 bases; unmatched junction nucleotides: 3. CDR3 size: 14 residues. Here the CDR3 reads CASSVGQGGEKLFF. The DNA of the CDR3 is TGTGCCAGCAGCGTAGGACAGGGTGGTGAAAAACTGTTTTTT.

The chain couples TRBV7-2 to TRBJ1-5; D is uncertain. Germline-derived CDR1 and CDR2 are SGHTA and FQGNSA. Trimming pared 3 bases from V and 0 bases from J, leaving 6 bases between. This CDR3 region has 14 residues. This CDR3 reads CASSFGSSNQPQHF. The CDR3 nucleotides read TGTGCCAGCAGCTTCGGGAGTAGCAATCAGCCCCAGCATTTT.

This clone has a single count. The CDR3 region is CASRPTSGGDIQYF. The CDR3 nucleotides read TGTGCCAGCAGACCAACTAGCGGGGGAGACATTCAGTACTTC. V gene TRBV2 combines with J gene TRBJ2-4; 11 bases map to TRBD2. With 6 bases clipped from V and 8 bases from J, the junction kept 6 bases outside the gene matches. The CDR3 is 14 amino acids. Per the germline V gene, CDR1 is SNHLY and CDR2 is FYNNEI.

The chain has TRBV4-1 and TRBJ2-5, with a tentative D call TRBD1 (5 bases). The CDR3 is made up of 16 amino acids. Trimming left V 2 bases short and J 4 bases short, with 17 bases between. CDR1 is MGHRA and CDR2 is YSYEKL in the germline V gene. The CDR3 sequence is CASSQSWARQGETQYF. DNA of the CDR3: TGCGCCAGCAGCCAATCCTGGGCCAGGCAGGGAGAGACCCAGTACTTC.